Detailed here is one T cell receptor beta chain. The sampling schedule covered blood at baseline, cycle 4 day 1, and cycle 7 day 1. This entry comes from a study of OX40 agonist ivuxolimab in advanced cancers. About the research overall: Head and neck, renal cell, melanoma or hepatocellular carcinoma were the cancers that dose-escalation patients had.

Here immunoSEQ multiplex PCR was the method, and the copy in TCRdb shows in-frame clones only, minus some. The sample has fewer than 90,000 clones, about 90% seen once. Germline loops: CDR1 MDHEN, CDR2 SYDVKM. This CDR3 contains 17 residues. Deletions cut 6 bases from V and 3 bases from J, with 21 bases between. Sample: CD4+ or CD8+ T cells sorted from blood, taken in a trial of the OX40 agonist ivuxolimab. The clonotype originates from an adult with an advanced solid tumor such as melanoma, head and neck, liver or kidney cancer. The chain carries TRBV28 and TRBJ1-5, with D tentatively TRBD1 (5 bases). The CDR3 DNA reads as TGTGCCAGCAGCTTAGCCCGCTACAGGACCCCCAATCAGCCCCAGCATTTT. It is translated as CASSLARYRTPNQPQHF.